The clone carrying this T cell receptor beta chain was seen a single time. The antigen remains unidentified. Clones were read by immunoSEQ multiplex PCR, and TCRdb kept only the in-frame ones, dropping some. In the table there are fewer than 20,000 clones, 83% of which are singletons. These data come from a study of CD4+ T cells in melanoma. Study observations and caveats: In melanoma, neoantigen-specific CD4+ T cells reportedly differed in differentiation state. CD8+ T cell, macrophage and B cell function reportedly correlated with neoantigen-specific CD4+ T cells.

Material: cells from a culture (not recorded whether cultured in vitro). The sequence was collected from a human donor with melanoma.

The CDR3 is CASSGQDSSYEQYF. The CDR3 nucleotides read TGTGCCAGCAGTGGACAGGACAGCTCCTACGAGCAGTACTTC. The chain uses TRBV6-4 and TRBJ2-7; the D gene is possibly TRBD1 (6 bases). V was cut by 4 bases and J by 0 bases, with 10 bases left in between. The CDR3 loop spans 14 amino acids. From germline, CDR1 is MRHNA and CDR2 SNTAGT.